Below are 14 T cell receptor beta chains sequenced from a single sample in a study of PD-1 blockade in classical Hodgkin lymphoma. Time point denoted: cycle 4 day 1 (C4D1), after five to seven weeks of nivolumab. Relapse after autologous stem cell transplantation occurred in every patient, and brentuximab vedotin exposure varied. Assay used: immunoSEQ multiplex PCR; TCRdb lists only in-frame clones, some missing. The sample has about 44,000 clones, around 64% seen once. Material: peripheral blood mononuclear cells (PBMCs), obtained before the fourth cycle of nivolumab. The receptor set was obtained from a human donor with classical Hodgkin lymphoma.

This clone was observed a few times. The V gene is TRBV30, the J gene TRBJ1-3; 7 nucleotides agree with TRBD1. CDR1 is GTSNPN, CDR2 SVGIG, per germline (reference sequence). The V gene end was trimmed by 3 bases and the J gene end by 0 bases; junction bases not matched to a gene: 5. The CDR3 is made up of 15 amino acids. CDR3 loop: CAWSFDRVSGNTIYF. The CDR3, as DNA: TGTGCCTGGAGCTTCGACAGGGTCTCTGGAAACACCATATATTTT.

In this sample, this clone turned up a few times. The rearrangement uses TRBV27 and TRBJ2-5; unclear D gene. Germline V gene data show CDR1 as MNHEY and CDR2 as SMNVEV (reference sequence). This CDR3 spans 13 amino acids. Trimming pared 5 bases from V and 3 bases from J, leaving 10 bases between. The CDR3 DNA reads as TGTGCCAGCAGTCCTGACGGAGAAGAGACCCAGTACTTC. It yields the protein CASSPDGEETQYF.

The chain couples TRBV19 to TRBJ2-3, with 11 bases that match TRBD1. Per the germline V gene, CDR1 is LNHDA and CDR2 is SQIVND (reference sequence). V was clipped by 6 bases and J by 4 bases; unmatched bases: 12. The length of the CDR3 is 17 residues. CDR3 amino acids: CASRDRGRSGIPDTQYF. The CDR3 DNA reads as TGTGCCAGTAGGGACAGGGGGCGTAGTGGAATCCCAGATACGCAGTATTTT.

The CDR3, as DNA: TGTGCCAGTAGTTTACTAGCGGGAGGCCCTACAGATACGCAGTATTTT. Translated, it gives CASSLLAGGPTDTQYF. The chain combines TRBV19 with TRBJ2-3, with 12 bases that match TRBD2. Germline trimming cut 5 bases from V and 3 bases from J; bases unmatched to any gene: 6. The CDR3 runs to 16 residues. CDR1 is LNHDA and CDR2 is SQIVND in the germline V gene (reference sequence).

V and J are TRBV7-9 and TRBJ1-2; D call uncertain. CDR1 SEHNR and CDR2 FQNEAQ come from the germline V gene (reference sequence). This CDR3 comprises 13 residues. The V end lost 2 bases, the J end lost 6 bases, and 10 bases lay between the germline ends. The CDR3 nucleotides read TGTGCCAGCAGCTTATTCCCGGGGAATGGCTACACCTTC. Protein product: CASSLFPGNGYTF. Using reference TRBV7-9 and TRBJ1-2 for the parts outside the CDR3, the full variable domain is DTGVSQNPRHKITKRGQNVTFRCDPISEHNRLYWYRQTLGQGPEFLTYFQNEAQLEKSRLLSDRFSAERPKGSFSTLEIQRTEQGDSAMYLCASSLFPGNGYTFGSGTRLTVV.

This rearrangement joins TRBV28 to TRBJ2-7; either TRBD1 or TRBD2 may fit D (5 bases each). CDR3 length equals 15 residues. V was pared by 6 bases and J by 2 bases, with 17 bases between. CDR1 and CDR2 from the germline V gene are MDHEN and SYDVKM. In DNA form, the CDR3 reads TGTGCCAGCAGCCAAGGCAGGGAGAACCCCTACGAGCAGTACTTC. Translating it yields CASSQGRENPYEQYF.

Here the CDR3 DNA reads TGCGCCAGCAGCCGAGGCGATACAGGGAACCTCTATGGCTACACCTTC. Protein product: CASSRGDTGNLYGYTF. The chain employs TRBV4-3 and TRBJ1-2; perhaps TRBD1 as D (6 bases). Trimming took off 4 bases at V and 4 bases at J, with 19 bases between the two ends. This CDR3 is 16 amino acids long. Germline V gene sequence: CDR1 LGHNA, CDR2 YSLEER.

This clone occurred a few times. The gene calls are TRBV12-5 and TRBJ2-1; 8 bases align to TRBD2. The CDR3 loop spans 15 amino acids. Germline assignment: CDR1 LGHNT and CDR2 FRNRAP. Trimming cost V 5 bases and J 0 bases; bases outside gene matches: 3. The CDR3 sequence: CASGIGTSSYNEQFF. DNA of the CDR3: TGTGCTAGTGGTATCGGGACTAGCTCCTACAATGAGCAGTTCTTC.

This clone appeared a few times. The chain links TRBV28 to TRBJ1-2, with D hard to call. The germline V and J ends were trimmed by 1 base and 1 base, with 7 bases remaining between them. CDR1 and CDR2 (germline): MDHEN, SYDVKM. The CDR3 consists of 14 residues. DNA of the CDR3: TGTGCCAGCAGTTTATCTTTCCTTAACTATGGCTACACCTTC. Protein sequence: CASSLSFLNYGYTF.

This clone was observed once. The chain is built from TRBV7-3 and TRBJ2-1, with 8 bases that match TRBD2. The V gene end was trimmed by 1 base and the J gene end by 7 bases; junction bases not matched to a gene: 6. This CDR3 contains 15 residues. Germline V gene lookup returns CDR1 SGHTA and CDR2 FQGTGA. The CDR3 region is CASSLMAGGQNEQFF. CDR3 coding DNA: TGTGCCAGCAGCTTAATGGCGGGAGGTCAAAATGAGCAGTTCTTC. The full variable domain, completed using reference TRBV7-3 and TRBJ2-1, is GAGVSQTPSNKVTEKGKYVELRCDPISGHTALYWYRQSLGQGPEFLIYFQGTGAADDSGLPNDRFFAVRPEGSVSTLKIQRTERGDSAVYLCASSLMAGGQNEQFFGPGTRLTVL.

CDR3 DNA: TGCGCCAGCAGCCAAGCAGGGGGGGGCACCCGGGAGACCCAGTACTTC. Translated: CASSQAGGGTRETQYF. The V call is TRBV4-3, the J call TRBJ2-5; D might be TRBD1 or TRBD2, each matching 7 bases. Germline V lookup: CDR1 LGHNA, CDR2 YSLEER. The CDR3 has 16 amino acids. Trimming pared 1 base from V and 5 bases from J, leaving 17 bases between.

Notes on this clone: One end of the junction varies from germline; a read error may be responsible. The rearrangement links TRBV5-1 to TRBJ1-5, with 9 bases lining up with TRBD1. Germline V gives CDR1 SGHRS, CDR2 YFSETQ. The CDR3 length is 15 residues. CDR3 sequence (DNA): TGTGCCAGCAGCTCGGACAGGGGTAGCAATCAGCCCCAGCATTTT. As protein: CASSSDRGSNQPQHF.

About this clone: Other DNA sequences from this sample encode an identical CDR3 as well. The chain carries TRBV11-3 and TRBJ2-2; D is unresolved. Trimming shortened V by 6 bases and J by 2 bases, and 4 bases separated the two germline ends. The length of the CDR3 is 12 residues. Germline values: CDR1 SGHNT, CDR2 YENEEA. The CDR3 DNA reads TGTGCCAGCAGTTTAAACACCGGGGAGCTGTTTTTT. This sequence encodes CASSLNTGELFF.

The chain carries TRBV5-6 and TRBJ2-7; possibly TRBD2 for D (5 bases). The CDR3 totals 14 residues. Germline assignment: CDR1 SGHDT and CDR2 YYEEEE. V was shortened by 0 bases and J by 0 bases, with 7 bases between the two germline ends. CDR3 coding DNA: TGTGCCAGCAGCTTGGCGGGGAGCTCCTACGAGCAGTACTTC. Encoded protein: CASSLAGSSYEQYF. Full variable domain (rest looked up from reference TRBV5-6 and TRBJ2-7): DAGVTQSPTHLIKTRGQQVTLRCSPKSGHDTVSWYQQALGQGPQFIFQYYEEEERQRGNFPDRFSGHQFPNYSSELNVNALLLGDSALYLCASSLAGSSYEQYFGPGTRLTVT.